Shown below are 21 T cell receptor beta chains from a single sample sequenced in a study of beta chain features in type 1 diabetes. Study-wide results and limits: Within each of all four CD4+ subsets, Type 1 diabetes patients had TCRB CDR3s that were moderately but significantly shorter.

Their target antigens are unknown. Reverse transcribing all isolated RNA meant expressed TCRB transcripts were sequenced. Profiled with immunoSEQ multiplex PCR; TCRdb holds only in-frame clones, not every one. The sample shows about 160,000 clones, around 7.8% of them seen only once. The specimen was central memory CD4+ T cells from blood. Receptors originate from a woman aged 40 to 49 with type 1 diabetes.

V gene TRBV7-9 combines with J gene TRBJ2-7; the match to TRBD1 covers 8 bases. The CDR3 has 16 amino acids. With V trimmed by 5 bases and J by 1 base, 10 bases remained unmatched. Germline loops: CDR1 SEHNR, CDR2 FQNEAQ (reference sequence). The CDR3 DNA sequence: TGTGCCAGCAGCGTTACAGGGGGTTCGAGGTCCTACGAGCAGTACTTC. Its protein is CASSVTGGSRSYEQYF.

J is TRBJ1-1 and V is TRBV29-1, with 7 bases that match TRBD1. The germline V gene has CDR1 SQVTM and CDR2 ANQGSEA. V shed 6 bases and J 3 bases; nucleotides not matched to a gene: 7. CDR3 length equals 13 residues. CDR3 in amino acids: CSVATGIDTEAFF. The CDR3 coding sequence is TGCAGCGTGGCGACAGGGATTGACACTGAAGCTTTCTTT.

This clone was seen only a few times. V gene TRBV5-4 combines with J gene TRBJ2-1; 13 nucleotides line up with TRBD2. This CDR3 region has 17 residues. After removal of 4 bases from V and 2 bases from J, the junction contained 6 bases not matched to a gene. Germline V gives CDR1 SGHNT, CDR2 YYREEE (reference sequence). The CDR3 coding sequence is TGTGCCAGCAGCCCCTCGGGGACTAGCGGGGCCTACAATGAGCAGTTCTTC. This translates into CASSPSGTSGAYNEQFF.

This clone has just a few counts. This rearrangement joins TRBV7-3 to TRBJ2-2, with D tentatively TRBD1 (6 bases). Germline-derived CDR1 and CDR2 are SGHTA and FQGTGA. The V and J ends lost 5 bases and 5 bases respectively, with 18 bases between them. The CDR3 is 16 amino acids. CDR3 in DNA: TGTGCCAGCAGCCCCGAAGGGGGACGCCGGACCGGGGAGCTGTTTTTT. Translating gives CASSPEGGRRTGELFF.

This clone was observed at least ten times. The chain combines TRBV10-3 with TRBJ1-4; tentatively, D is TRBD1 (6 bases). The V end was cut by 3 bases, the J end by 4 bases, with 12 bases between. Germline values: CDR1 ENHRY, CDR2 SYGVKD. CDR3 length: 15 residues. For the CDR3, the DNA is TGTGCCATCAGTGATTCACAGGGCCTTAATGAAAAACTGTTTTTT. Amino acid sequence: CAISDSQGLNEKLFF.

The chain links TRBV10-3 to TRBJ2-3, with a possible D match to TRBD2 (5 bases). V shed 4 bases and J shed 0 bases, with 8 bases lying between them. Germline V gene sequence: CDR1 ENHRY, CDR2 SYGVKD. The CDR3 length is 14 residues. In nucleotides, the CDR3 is TGTGCCATCAGTGCCGAGCGGAGCACAGATACGCAGTATTTT. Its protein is CAISAERSTDTQYF.

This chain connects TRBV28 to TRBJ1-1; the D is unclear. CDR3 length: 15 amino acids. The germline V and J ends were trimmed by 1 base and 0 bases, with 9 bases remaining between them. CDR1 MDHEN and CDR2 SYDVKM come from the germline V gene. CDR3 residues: CASSLSPVMNTEAFF. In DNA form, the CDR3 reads TGTGCCAGCAGTTTATCCCCAGTCATGAACACTGAAGCTTTCTTT. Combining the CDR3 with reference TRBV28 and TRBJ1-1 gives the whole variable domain DVKVTQSSRYLVKRTGEKVFLECVQDMDHENMFWYRQDPGLGLRLIYFSYDVKMKEKGDIPEGYSVSREKKERFSLILESASTNQTSMYLCASSLSPVMNTEAFFGQGTRLTVV.

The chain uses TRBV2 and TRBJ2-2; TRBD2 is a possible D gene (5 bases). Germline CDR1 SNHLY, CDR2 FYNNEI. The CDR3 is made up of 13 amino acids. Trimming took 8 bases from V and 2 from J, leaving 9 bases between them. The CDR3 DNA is TGTGCCAGCCGGACGGGAAACACCGGGGAGCTGTTTTTT. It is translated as CASRTGNTGELFF.

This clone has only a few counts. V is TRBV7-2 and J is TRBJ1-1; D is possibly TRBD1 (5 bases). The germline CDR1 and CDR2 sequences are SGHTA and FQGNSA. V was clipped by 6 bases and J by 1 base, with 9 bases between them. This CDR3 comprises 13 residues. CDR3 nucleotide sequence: TGTGCCAGCAGTTATAGGGGGAACACTGAAGCTTTCTTT. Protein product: CASSYRGNTEAFF. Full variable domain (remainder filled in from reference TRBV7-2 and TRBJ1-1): GAGVSQSPSNKVTEKGKDVELRCDPISGHTALYWYRQSLGQGLEFLIYFQGNSAPDKSGLPSDRFSAERTGGSVSTLTIQRTQQEDSAVYLCASSYRGNTEAFFGQGTRLTVV.

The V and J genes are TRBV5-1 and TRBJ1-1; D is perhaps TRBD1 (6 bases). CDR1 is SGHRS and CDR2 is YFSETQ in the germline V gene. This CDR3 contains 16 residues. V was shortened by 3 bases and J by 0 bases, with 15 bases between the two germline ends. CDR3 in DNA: TGCGCCAGCAGCTCCAATCACAGGGCCTTGAACACTGAAGCTTTCTTT. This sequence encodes CASSSNHRALNTEAFF. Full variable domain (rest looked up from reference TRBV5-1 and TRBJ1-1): KAGVTQTPRYLIKTRGQQVTLSCSPISGHRSVSWYQQTPGQGLQFLFEYFSETQRNKGNFPGRFSGRQFSNSRSEMNVSTLELGDSALYLCASSSNHRALNTEAFFGQGTRLTVV.

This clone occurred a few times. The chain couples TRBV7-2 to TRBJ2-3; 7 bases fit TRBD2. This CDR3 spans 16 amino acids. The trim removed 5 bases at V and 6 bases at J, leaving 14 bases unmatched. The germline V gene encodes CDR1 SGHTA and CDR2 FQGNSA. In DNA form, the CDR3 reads TGTGCCAGCAGCGTGGCTGGGACTATCAGTGCGGATACGCAGTATTTT. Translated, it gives CASSVAGTISADTQYF.

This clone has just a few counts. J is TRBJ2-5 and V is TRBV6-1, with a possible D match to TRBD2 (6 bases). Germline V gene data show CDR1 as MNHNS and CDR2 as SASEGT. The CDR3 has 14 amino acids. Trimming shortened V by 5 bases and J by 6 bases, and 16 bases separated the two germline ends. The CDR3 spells CASSPLFGGQTQYF. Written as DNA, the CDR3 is TGTGCCAGCAGTCCCCTATTCGGGGGTCAGACCCAGTACTTC.

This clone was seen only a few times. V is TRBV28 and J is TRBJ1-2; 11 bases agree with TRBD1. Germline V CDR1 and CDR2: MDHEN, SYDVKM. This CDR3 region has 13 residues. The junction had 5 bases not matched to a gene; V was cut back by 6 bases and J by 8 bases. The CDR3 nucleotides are TGTGCCAGCAGATGGAGGACAGGGGGCGGCTACACCTTC. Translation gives CASRWRTGGGYTF.

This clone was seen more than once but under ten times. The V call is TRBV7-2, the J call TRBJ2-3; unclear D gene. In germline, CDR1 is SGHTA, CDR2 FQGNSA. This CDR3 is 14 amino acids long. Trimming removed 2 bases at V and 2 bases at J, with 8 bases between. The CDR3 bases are TGTGCCAGCAGCTTATTCGCGCTCACAGATACGCAGTATTTT. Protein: CASSLFALTDTQYF. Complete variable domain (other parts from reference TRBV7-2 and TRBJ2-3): GAGVSQSPSNKVTEKGKDVELRCDPISGHTALYWYRQSLGQGLEFLIYFQGNSAPDKSGLPSDRFSAERTGGSVSTLTIQRTQQEDSAVYLCASSLFALTDTQYFGPGTRLTVL.

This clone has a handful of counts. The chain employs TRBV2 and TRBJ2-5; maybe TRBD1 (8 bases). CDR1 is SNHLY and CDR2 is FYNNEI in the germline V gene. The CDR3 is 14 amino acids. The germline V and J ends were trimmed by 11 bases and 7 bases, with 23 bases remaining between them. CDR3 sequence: CAGRDRPLLGTQYF. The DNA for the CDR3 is TGTGCCGGGAGGGACAGGCCGCTCCTTGGGACCCAGTACTTC.

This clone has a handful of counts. The CDR3 DNA reads as TGTGCCAGCAACAGACAGGGGGAAGAGACCCAGTACTTC. It is translated as CASNRQGEETQYF. This chain uses TRBV6-1 with TRBJ2-5; 9 positions agree with TRBD1. This CDR3 comprises 13 residues. Germline V lookup: CDR1 MNHNS, CDR2 SASEGT. Trimming took 7 bases from V and 3 from J; bases not matched to a gene: 3.

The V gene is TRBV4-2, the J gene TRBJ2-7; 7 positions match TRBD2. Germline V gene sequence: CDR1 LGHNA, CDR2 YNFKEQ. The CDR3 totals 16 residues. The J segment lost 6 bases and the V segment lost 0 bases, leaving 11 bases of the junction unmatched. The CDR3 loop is CASSQDGQRGFSEQYF. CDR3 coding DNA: TGTGCCAGCAGCCAAGATGGGCAGCGGGGATTTTCCGAGCAGTACTTC.

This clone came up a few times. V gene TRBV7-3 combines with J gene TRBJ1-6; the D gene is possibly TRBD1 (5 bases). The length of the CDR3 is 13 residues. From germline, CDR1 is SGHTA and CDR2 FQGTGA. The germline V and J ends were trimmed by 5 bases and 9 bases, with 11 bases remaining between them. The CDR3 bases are TGTGCCAGCAGCGCCGACGGGGGTTCACCCCTCCACTTT. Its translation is CASSADGGSPLHF.

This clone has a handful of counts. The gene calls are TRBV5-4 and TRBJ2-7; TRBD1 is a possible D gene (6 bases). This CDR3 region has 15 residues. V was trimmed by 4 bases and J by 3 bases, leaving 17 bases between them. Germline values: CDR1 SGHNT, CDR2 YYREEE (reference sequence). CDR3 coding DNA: TGTGCCAGCAGCCCTTGGGACATCAAGGGCTACGAGCAGTACTTC. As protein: CASSPWDIKGYEQYF.

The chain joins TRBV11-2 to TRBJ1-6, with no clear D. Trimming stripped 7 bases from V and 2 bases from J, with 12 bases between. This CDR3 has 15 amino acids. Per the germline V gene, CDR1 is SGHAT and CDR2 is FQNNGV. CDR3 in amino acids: CASTSEGTYNSPLHF. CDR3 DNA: TGTGCCAGCACCTCTGAGGGTACCTATAATTCACCCCTCCACTTT.

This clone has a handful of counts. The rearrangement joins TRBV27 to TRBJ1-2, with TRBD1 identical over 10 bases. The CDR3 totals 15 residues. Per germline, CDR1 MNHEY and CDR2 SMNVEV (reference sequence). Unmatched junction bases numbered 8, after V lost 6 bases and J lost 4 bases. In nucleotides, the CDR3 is TGTGCCAGCAGCTCTGGGACAGGGGTGAGCTATGGCTACACCTTC. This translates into CASSSGTGVSYGYTF.